The 10 T cell receptor beta chains in this list originate from one sample, sequenced in a study of identifying expanded T cells in peripheral blood. Sequencing used immunoSEQ multiplex PCR; TCRdb keeps in-frame clones, though not all of them. The sample includes about 100,000 clones, 80% to 90% of them seen just once. The specimen was blood. Every receptor here comes from a person between 18 and 75 years old in good health.

The chain joins TRBV5-1 to TRBJ1-4, with a weak D call TRBD1 (6 bases). The CDR3 is made up of 15 amino acids. Germline values: CDR1 SGHRS, CDR2 YFSETQ. With 3 bases removed from V and 7 bases from J, the gap between germline ends came to 16 bases. The CDR3 DNA follows: TGCGCCAGCAGCTCGCCCGAGGGCAGGGGTGAAAAACTGTTTTTT. This translates into CASSSPEGRGEKLFF.

This clone was seen once. The V and J genes are TRBV11-2 and TRBJ1-1; D gene unclear. V was pared by 0 bases and J by 10 bases, with 18 bases between. Germline assignment: CDR1 SGHAT and CDR2 FQNNGV. The CDR3 totals 15 residues. CDR3 in DNA: TGTGCCAGCAGCTTAGATTCAGGAGGCTCCAGCGCAGCTTTCTTT. It encodes CASSLDSGGSSAAFF.

The chain combines TRBV6-5 with TRBJ2-7; maybe TRBD1 (5 bases). This CDR3 has 14 residues. Germline values: CDR1 MNHEY, CDR2 SVGAGI. The V end was cut by 6 bases, the J end by 0 bases, with 12 bases between. CDR3 sequence (DNA): TGTGCCAGCAGCACGACAGAGATCTCCTACGAGCAGTACTTC. This encodes CASSTTEISYEQYF.

This clone was observed once. This chain links TRBV2 with TRBJ2-7; the D gene is possibly TRBD1 (5 bases). Trimming shortened V by 1 base and J by 5 bases, and 9 bases separated the two germline ends. The length of the CDR3 is 13 residues. Germline assignment: CDR1 SNHLY and CDR2 FYNNEI. CDR3 nucleotide sequence: TGTGCCAGCAGTGAAGTCGACAGCCACGAGCAGTACTTC. Amino acids: CASSEVDSHEQYF.

The chain combines TRBV6-4 with TRBJ1-3; perhaps TRBD1 as D (6 bases). Germline CDR1 reads MRHNA; CDR2 reads SNTAGT. Trimming removed 6 bases from V and 3 bases from J, with 15 bases in between. This CDR3 contains 15 residues. In DNA form, the CDR3 reads TGTGCCAGCAGGAGAGGGGGGACGCGTGGAAACACCATATATTTT. Protein sequence: CASRRGGTRGNTIYF.

For the CDR3, the DNA is TGTGCCAGTAGTGTCGACAGGACAGCTCTCTATGGCTACACCTTC. Translated, it gives CASSVDRTALYGYTF. This chain connects TRBV19 to TRBJ1-2; tentatively, D is TRBD1 (6 bases). Germline values: CDR1 LNHDA, CDR2 SQIVND (reference sequence). V shed 5 bases and J shed 4 bases, with 17 bases lying between them. The CDR3 contains 15 residues.

V is TRBV5-1 and J is TRBJ2-7; 7 bases map to TRBD1. Germline trimming cut 4 bases from V and 0 bases from J; bases unmatched to any gene: 4. There are 14 residues in the CDR3. Germline V gives CDR1 SGHRS, CDR2 YFSETQ. The CDR3 bases are TGCGCCAGCAGCGTCCGGGACAGCTCCTACGAGCAGTACTTC. The encoded protein is CASSVRDSSYEQYF.

The chain carries TRBV30 and TRBJ1-1; no reliable D call. Germline V lookup: CDR1 GTSNPN, CDR2 SVGIG (reference sequence). This CDR3 is built from 16 residues. V lost 1 base to trimming and J lost 0 bases, with 15 bases between them. The CDR3 is CAWSAKGSSMNTEAFF. Here the CDR3 DNA reads TGTGCCTGGAGTGCAAAAGGAAGTTCCATGAACACTGAAGCTTTCTTT.

The genes are TRBV30 and TRBJ1-2, with unresolved D. Trimming took off 4 bases at V and 2 bases at J, with 8 bases between the two ends. Germline V gene lookup returns CDR1 GTSNPN and CDR2 SVGIG (reference sequence). This CDR3 is 12 amino acids long. CDR3 in amino acids: CAWTEANYGYTF. The CDR3 DNA reads TGTGCCTGGACAGAAGCGAACTATGGCTACACCTTC.

The chain links TRBV10-3 to TRBJ1-1; 12 bases align to TRBD1. The length of the CDR3 is 15 residues. Germline V gene lookup returns CDR1 ENHRY and CDR2 SYGVKD. With V trimmed by 2 bases and J by 4 bases, 2 bases remained unmatched. The CDR3 sequence is CAISERDRGLTEAFF. As DNA, the CDR3 is TGTGCCATCAGTGAGAGGGACAGGGGGCTCACTGAAGCTTTCTTT.